This TCR beta chain derives from a study of T cells of healthy individuals. TCRdb called the 5' RACE reads again in MiXCR, with one record for every CDR3 protein. Seen here are around 63,000 distinct CDR3 sequences, 15% to 20% observed once, and the top ten hold around 4.6%. This CDR3 is built from 14 residues. J was trimmed by 3 bases and V by 11 bases; bases with no gene match: 4. Per the germline V gene, CDR1 is SEHNR and CDR2 is FQNEAQ (reference sequence). This sequence originates from a human donor in good health. The chain has TRBV7-9 and TRBJ2-2, with 12 positions matching TRBD2. CDR3 in DNA: TGTGCCGGGAGACTAGCGGGAGACACCGGGGAGCTGTTTTTT. Translation: CAGRLAGDTGELFF.